This entry features one TCR beta chain sequence. CD4+ cells underwent separation, giving CD45RA+ naive and CD45RA-negative memory subsets. The sample is drawn from a study of shared clonotypes between healthy human individuals. Overall study: Every donor yielded three CD4 naive, three CD4 memory, two CD8 naive and one CD8 memory plate.

Germline lookup yields CDR1 SNHLY and CDR2 FYNNEI. The CDR3 is 16 amino acids. Trimming at V came to 7 bases and at J to 0 bases, leaving 8 bases not matched to a gene. Sequenced by immunoSEQ multiplex PCR; TCRdb stores in-frame clones only, minus some. The sample includes some 2,500,000 clones, roughly 90% of them seen just once. The sequence came from a man younger than 35 in good health. Some clones in this sample may be carry-over from other donors' samples. The sequenced sample was naive CD4+ T cells from PBMCs. The subset was: CD45RA+ positively selected. The rearrangement uses TRBV2 and TRBJ2-1; the match to TRBD2 covers 8 bases. Written as DNA, the CDR3 is TGTGCCAGCAACCCAGGAGCGGGGGCCTCCTACAATGAGCAGTTCTTC. Residues: CASNPGAGASYNEQFF.